The 26 T cell receptor beta chains reported below all come from one sample, sequenced in a study of T cells after yellow fever vaccination (dated by TCRdb to between 2018 and 2021). Library preparation was by 5' RACE. The sequencer listed for this sample is Illumina HiSeq 2500. TCRdb trimmed the raw reads at Q25, called clones with MiXCR and kept productive beta chains. Every entry covers one CDR3 protein and lists the most common genes and DNA from its rows. The sample table contains hundreds of thousands of distinct CDR3 sequences; only one count was recorded for less than 15% of them. The top ten hold around 15% of the sample. Taken with the paper, the label for treatment or condition translates to: live attenuated yellow fever vaccine strain. Material: PBMCs, obtained on the day of the yellow fever booster vaccination. These receptors were taken from a man aged 25 to 40 who received the YFV17D yellow fever vaccine.

The gene calls are TRBV12-3 or TRBV12-4 and TRBJ2-3; a weak D match, TRBD1 (5 bases). V was shortened by 4 bases and J by 2 bases, with 10 bases between the two germline ends. CDR3 length equals 14 residues. The CDR3: CASSSTDSTDTQYF. The CDR3 DNA reads as TGTGCCAGCAGTTCGACAGATTCCACAGATACGCAGTATTTT.

This clonotype was seen only once. This chain connects TRBV20-1 to TRBJ2-2, with D perhaps matching TRBD1 or TRBD2 (5 bases each). Germline CDR1 DFQATT, CDR2 SNEGSKA (reference sequence). CDR3 size: 18 residues. With 3 bases removed from V and 6 bases from J, the gap between germline ends came to 26 bases. CDR3 nucleotides: TGCAGTGCTAGGACGGGGCCACCTGGACTGGGGAGAGCCGGGGAGCTGTTTTTT. Its translation is CSARTGPPGLGRAGELFF.

The genes are TRBV12-3 or TRBV12-4 and TRBJ1-1; D not certain. With 5 bases removed from V and 8 bases from J, the gap between germline ends came to 12 bases. The CDR3 is 12 amino acids. The CDR3 sequence is CASSPLAAEAFF. In DNA form, the CDR3 reads TGTGCCAGCAGTCCCCTCGCTGCCGAAGCTTTCTTT.

The chain's CDR3 is CASSPDYAYGYTF. For the CDR3, the DNA is TGTGCCAGCAGCCCTGACTACGCCTATGGCTACACCTTC. The chain is built from TRBV3-1 and TRBJ1-2; D is ambiguous. CDR1 and CDR2 from the germline V gene are LGHDT and YNNKEL (reference sequence). CDR3 size: 13 residues. V was cut by 4 bases and J by 4 bases, with 10 bases left in between.

This chain uses TRBV20-1 with TRBJ2-7; a weak D match, TRBD2 (6 bases). Per germline, CDR1 DFQATT and CDR2 SNEGSKA (reference sequence). Trimming pared 3 bases from V and 6 bases from J, leaving 18 bases between. The length of the CDR3 is 14 residues. This chain's CDR3 is CSASPSGIGGEQYF. The CDR3 coding sequence is TGCAGTGCTAGCCCCTCCGGAATCGGGGGCGAGCAGTACTTC.

The chain joins TRBV3-1 to TRBJ2-1, with D tentatively TRBD1 (5 bases). This CDR3 is 13 amino acids long. Germline CDR1 is LGHDT and CDR2 is YNNKEL (reference sequence). V was trimmed by 0 bases and J by 8 bases, leaving 8 bases between them. The CDR3 region is CASSQEGLYEQFF. In DNA form, the CDR3 reads TGTGCCAGCAGCCAAGAGGGGCTCTATGAGCAGTTCTTC.

A few counts support this clonotype. CDR3 amino acids: CASTPDRDTEAFF. As DNA, the CDR3 is TGTGCCAGCACCCCGGACAGGGACACTGAAGCTTTCTTT. The V gene is TRBV7-2, the J gene TRBJ1-1, with 8 bases aligning to TRBD1. The CDR3 has 13 residues. V lost 7 bases and J lost 3; bases outside the gene matches: 4. The germline CDR1 and CDR2 sequences are SGHTA and FQGNSA.

The chain combines TRBV12-3 or TRBV12-4 with TRBJ2-5; D not certain. The V gene lost 5 bases and the J gene lost 4 bases, with 8 bases spanning the gap. This CDR3 spans 12 amino acids. DNA for the CDR3: TGTGCCAGCAGTGCAATTCCAGAGACCCAGTACTTC. Translated: CASSAIPETQYF.

This clonotype was observed a handful of times. This chain connects TRBV7-2 to TRBJ2-1, with D tentatively TRBD2 (6 bases). V lost 2 bases to trimming and J lost 7 bases, with 12 bases between them. The CDR3 totals 14 residues. CDR1 is SGHTA and CDR2 is FQGNSA in the germline V gene. The CDR3 region has the DNA TGTGCCAGCAGCTTACAGGACTATTCTAATGAGCAGTTCTTC. Protein sequence: CASSLQDYSNEQFF.

The chain joins TRBV5-1 to TRBJ2-2; D remains unclear. The CDR3 totals 14 residues. Deletions cut 0 bases from V and 6 bases from J, with 9 bases between. Germline V gene lookup returns CDR1 SGHRS and CDR2 YFSETQ. The CDR3 bases are TGCGCCAGCAGCTTGGGACAACTCTCCGGGGAGCTGTTTTTT. This codes for CASSLGQLSGELFF.

This clonotype was picked up a small number of times. The chain is built from TRBV7-8 and TRBJ2-7, with D possibly matching TRBD1 (8 bases). The length of the CDR3 is 15 residues. Germline-derived CDR1 and CDR2 are SGHVS and FQNEAQ. Trimming pared 5 bases from V and 2 bases from J, leaving 16 bases between. Here the CDR3 reads CASSGGDRIAYEQYF. CDR3 nucleotide sequence: TGTGCCAGCAGCGGGGGGGACAGGATCGCCTACGAGCAGTACTTC.

This clonotype was found a few times. V is TRBV5-1 and J is TRBJ2-5, with 10 positions matching TRBD2. This CDR3 spans 17 amino acids. Germline CDR1 is SGHRS and CDR2 is YFSETQ. The J segment lost 1 base and the V segment lost 5 bases, leaving 11 bases of the junction unmatched. CDR3 sequence (DNA): TGCGCCAGCAGTATTCTCCGGACTAGCGGAACCCAAGAGACCCAGTACTTC. It yields the protein CASSILRTSGTQETQYF.

This clonotype was picked up a small number of times. The chain couples TRBV15 to TRBJ2-1, with unresolved D. Germline V CDR1 and CDR2: LNHNV, YYDKDF (reference sequence). V shed 8 bases and J shed 2 bases, with 16 bases lying between them. This CDR3 region has 15 residues. CDR3 in amino acids: CATAIQTLAYNEQFF. DNA of the CDR3: TGTGCCACCGCCATCCAGACACTGGCCTACAATGAGCAGTTCTTC.

This clonotype has more than one count but fewer than ten. The rearrangement uses TRBV12-3 or TRBV12-4 and TRBJ2-7; 14 nucleotides match TRBD2. Trimming removed 1 base from V and 9 bases from J; junction bases left unmatched: 5. This CDR3 spans 15 amino acids. This CDR3 reads CASSLGGTSGSGQYF. As DNA, the CDR3 is TGTGCCAGCAGTTTAGGCGGGACTAGCGGGAGCGGGCAGTACTTC.

J is TRBJ2-5 and V is TRBV7-8, with 8 bases that match TRBD2. This CDR3 is 14 amino acids long. The J segment lost 4 bases and the V segment lost 5 bases, leaving 6 bases of the junction unmatched. Germline assignment: CDR1 SGHVS and CDR2 FQNEAQ. The CDR3 sequence: CASSAPGLAETQYF. The CDR3 nucleotides read TGTGCCAGCAGCGCACCAGGACTAGCAGAGACCCAGTACTTC.

Many counts were recorded for this clonotype. V and J are TRBV29-1 and TRBJ2-5; 9 nucleotides line up with TRBD1. The CDR3 covers 13 residues. The junction had 5 bases not matched to a gene; V was cut back by 4 bases and J by 5 bases. Germline V gene lookup returns CDR1 SQVTM and CDR2 ANQGSEA. The CDR3: CSVVGTGQETQYF. DNA for the CDR3: TGCAGCGTTGTCGGGACAGGGCAGGAGACCCAGTACTTC.

The table lists this clonotype with a few counts. The chain combines TRBV15 with TRBJ2-7; 9 bases are shared with TRBD1. CDR3 length: 14 amino acids. Trimming took 6 bases from V and 2 from J; bases not matched to a gene: 5. From germline, CDR1 is LNHNV and CDR2 YYDKDF (reference sequence). The CDR3 loop reads CATRADRGPYEQYF. The CDR3 coding sequence is TGTGCCACCAGGGCGGACAGGGGACCCTACGAGCAGTACTTC.

This chain joins TRBV5-4 and TRBJ1-1; TRBD1 aligns across 7 bases. From germline, CDR1 is SGHNT and CDR2 YYREEE (reference sequence). The CDR3 has 15 amino acids. With V trimmed by 2 bases and J by 4 bases, 8 bases remained unmatched. The CDR3 spells CASSLPTTGVTEAFF. The CDR3, as DNA: TGTGCCAGCAGCTTACCCACTACAGGGGTCACTGAAGCTTTCTTT. The full variable domain, its missing parts supplied by reference TRBV5-4 and TRBJ1-1, is ETGVTQSPTHLIKTRGQQVTLRCSSQSGHNTVSWYQQALGQGPQFIFQYYREEENGRGNFPPRFSGLQFPNYSSELNVNALELDDSALYLCASSLPTTGVTEAFFGQGTRLTVV.

This clonotype was seen only a few times. The chain joins TRBV12-3 or TRBV12-4 to TRBJ2-1; TRBD2 aligns across 8 bases. The V and J ends lost 11 bases and 8 bases, in that order; junction bases with no gene match: 11. CDR3 length equals 13 residues. CDR3 bases: TGTGCCGCCGGGAGGGGCCGAGGAGATGAGCAGTTCTTC. This gives the protein CAAGRGRGDEQFF.

This clonotype was observed a handful of times. The chain has TRBV5-4 and TRBJ2-7; 8 bases are shared with TRBD2. Germline V gene data show CDR1 as SGHNT and CDR2 as YYREEE (reference sequence). CDR3 length: 15 amino acids. V was clipped by 3 bases and J by 1 base; unmatched bases: 6. The CDR3 nucleotides read TGTGCCAGCAGCTCGGGGGGGGCGAGGTCCTACGAGCAGTACTTC. Translating it yields CASSSGGARSYEQYF.

CDR3 residues: CASSLAQGWQTQYF. The CDR3 DNA sequence: TGTGCCAGCAGTTTAGCACAGGGGTGGCAGACCCAGTACTTC. The J gene is TRBJ2-5, the V gene TRBV12-3 or TRBV12-4; 7 bases align to TRBD1. The CDR3 has 14 amino acids. Germline trimming cut 0 bases from V and 6 bases from J; bases unmatched to any gene: 4.

This clonotype was seen a handful of times. The chain uses TRBV6-1 and TRBJ1-4, with D unresolved. The CDR3 consists of 13 residues. The V and J ends lost 7 bases and 4 bases respectively, with 10 bases between them. CDR1 is MNHNS, CDR2 SASEGT, per germline. CDR3 sequence: CASKEASNEKLFF. In nucleotides, the CDR3 is TGTGCCAGCAAGGAAGCAAGTAATGAAAAACTGTTTTTT.

This sequence joins TRBV5-1 and TRBJ1-2; D is undetermined. Per the germline V gene, CDR1 is SGHRS and CDR2 is YFSETQ. This CDR3 contains 13 residues. V lost 0 bases to trimming and J lost 1 base, with 4 bases between them. In DNA, the CDR3 is TGCGCCAGCAGCTTGGGAAATAACTATGGCTACACCTTC. It is translated as CASSLGNNYGYTF.

In its sample, this clonotype was seen a few times. The J gene is TRBJ2-1, the V gene TRBV3-1; D remains unclear. There are 15 residues in the CDR3. Germline loops: CDR1 LGHDT, CDR2 YNNKEL (reference sequence). Trimming pared 1 base from V and 1 base from J, leaving 8 bases between. The CDR3 nucleotides read TGTGCCAGCAGCCAAGGGGTCGGGTCCTACAATGAGCAGTTCTTC. It encodes CASSQGVGSYNEQFF.

The gene calls are TRBV7-3 and TRBJ1-1; D unresolved. The CDR3 runs to 12 residues. Germline-derived CDR1 and CDR2 are SGHTA and FQGTGA. The germline V and J ends were trimmed by 5 bases and 11 bases, with 15 bases remaining between them. Written as DNA, the CDR3 is TGTGCCAGCAGCGTGGACGGAGGGATTGCTTTCTTT. It translates to CASSVDGGIAFF. The whole variable domain, remainder taken from reference TRBV7-3 and TRBJ1-1, is GAGVSQTPSNKVTEKGKYVELRCDPISGHTALYWYRQSLGQGPEFLIYFQGTGAADDSGLPNDRFFAVRPEGSVSTLKIQRTERGDSAVYLCASSVDGGIAFFGQGTRLTVV.

This clonotype occurred a few times. This chain links TRBV20-1 with TRBJ2-2; possibly TRBD1 or TRBD2 for D (5 bases each). The V and J ends lost 6 bases and 1 base respectively, with 15 bases between them. Germline V CDR1 and CDR2: DFQATT, SNEGSKA (reference sequence). The CDR3 runs to 15 residues. DNA of the CDR3: TGCAGTGCCCGCCGGGGCAGAGGGAACACCGGGGAGCTGTTTTTT. This encodes CSARRGRGNTGELFF.